A single sample gave rise to the 9 T cell receptor beta chains below, sequenced in a study of T-cell reconstitution after alpha-beta-depleted transplantation in children. The TCRbeta library was prepared with unique molecular identifiers. TCRdb re-derived calls from the PCR reads in MiXCR, one entry per CDR3 protein. Of tens of thousands of distinct CDR3 sequences in the sample, around 5.9% were seen once. The starting material was PBMCs, mostly from graft donor cells, obtained 60 days after TCRalphabeta/CD19-depleted stem cell transplant. The receptor source for this set is a female patient between 2 and 15 years old who had a stem cell transplant for aplastic anemia, so the T cells may come from the graft donor.

This clonotype was detected ten times or more. The CDR3 coding sequence is TGTGCCAGCAGTTACGGTCGACCTAGGTGGACTCCTGGCCATGAGCAGTTCTTC. Its protein is CASSYGRPRWTPGHEQFF. The chain uses TRBV6-5 and TRBJ2-1; D is perhaps TRBD2 (5 bases). Trimming shortened V by 2 bases and J by 8 bases, and 25 bases separated the two germline ends. The CDR3 length is 18 residues. From germline, CDR1 is MNHEY and CDR2 SVGAGI.

This clonotype was recorded many times. J is TRBJ2-7 and V is TRBV13; D is perhaps TRBD1 or TRBD2 (6 bases each). The CDR3 loop spans 17 amino acids. Germline V gene sequence: CDR1 PRHDT, CDR2 FYEKMQ (reference sequence). The V and J ends lost 2 bases and 8 bases respectively, with 25 bases between them. The CDR3 DNA follows: TGTGCCAGCAGCTTATATGGGGGGCTAGGAGGAACCTCAAAGCAGTACTTC. Residues: CASSLYGGLGGTSKQYF.

This clonotype was counted at least ten times. The V and J genes are TRBV7-2 and TRBJ2-1; 11 bases match TRBD2. Germline CDR1 and CDR2: SGHTA and FQGNSA. The J segment lost 7 bases and the V segment lost 5 bases, leaving 7 bases of the junction unmatched. The CDR3 has 15 amino acids. The CDR3 DNA is TGTGCCAGCAGCCTTAGCGGGGGGGGTAGTAATGAGCAGTTCTTC. Translated, it gives CASSLSGGGSNEQFF. The variable domain in full, with the rest retrieved from reference TRBV7-2 and TRBJ2-1, is GAGVSQSPSNKVTEKGKDVELRCDPISGHTALYWYRQSLGQGLEFLIYFQGNSAPDKSGLPSDRFSAERTGGSVSTLTIQRTQQEDSAVYLCASSLSGGGSNEQFFGPGTRLTVL.

The V and J genes are TRBV13 and TRBJ1-1, with a weak D call TRBD1 (6 bases). The CDR3 extends over 18 amino acids. Trimming took off 5 bases at V and 5 bases at J, with 27 bases between the two ends. Germline values: CDR1 PRHDT, CDR2 FYEKMQ (reference sequence). The CDR3 protein is CASSLRGGQWGRTTEAFF. CDR3 in DNA: TGTGCCAGCAGCCTTCGAGGGGGTCAATGGGGCAGGACGACTGAAGCTTTCTTT.

This clonotype was observed many times. The chain recombines TRBV18 with TRBJ2-6; the D is unclear. CDR1 is KGHSH and CDR2 is LQKENI in the germline V gene. The V end was cut by 3 bases, the J end by 0 bases, with 6 bases between. This CDR3 is 15 amino acids long. CDR3 loop: CASSPRTSGANVLTF. CDR3 DNA sequence: TGTGCCAGCTCACCCCGGACCTCTGGGGCCAACGTCCTGACTTTC.

There are many counts of this clonotype. This sequence joins TRBV6-2 or TRBV6-3 and TRBJ2-5, with D perhaps matching TRBD2 (6 bases). The CDR3 spans 18 residues. V was pared by 6 bases and J by 0 bases, with 23 bases between. Germline assignment: CDR1 MNHEY and CDR2 SVGEGT. CDR3 nucleotides: TGTGCCAGCAGCCCGGACGAACTAGCACAGACCTACCAAGAGACCCAGTACTTC. It specifies CASSPDELAQTYQETQYF.

This clonotype has just a few counts. V and J are TRBV4-2 and TRBJ2-4; possibly TRBD1 or TRBD2 for D (6 bases each). The V end was cut by 4 bases, the J end by 1 base, with 11 bases between. Germline assignment: CDR1 LGHNA and CDR2 YNFKEQ. The CDR3 length is 15 residues. CDR3 residues: CASSRGAGAKNIQYF. In nucleotides, the CDR3 is TGTGCCAGCAGCCGGGGGGCCGGGGCCAAAAACATTCAGTACTTC.

This clonotype was seen many times. The chain uses TRBV4-1 and TRBJ2-2; the match to TRBD2 covers 12 bases. Germline assignment: CDR1 MGHRA and CDR2 YSYEKL. The CDR3 runs to 18 residues. Trimming took 3 bases from V and 0 from J; bases not matched to a gene: 5. CDR3 in amino acids: CASSQTGLAGANTGELFF. CDR3 coding DNA: TGCGCCAGCAGCCAGACGGGACTAGCGGGCGCGAACACCGGGGAGCTGTTTTTT.

This clonotype was detected many times. The chain combines TRBV28 with TRBJ2-7; tentatively, D is TRBD1 (6 bases). Per germline, CDR1 MDHEN and CDR2 SYDVKM. V lost 6 bases and J lost 3, with 15 bases in between. The CDR3 runs 14 residues. In DNA, the CDR3 is TGTGCCAGCAGCCTAGGGACAACTCACTACGAGCAGTACTTC. Amino acids: CASSLGTTHYEQYF.